These 2 T cell receptor beta chains were sequenced from one sample in a study of CD8 T cells in ankylosing spondylitis. One entry per CDR3 protein, called by TCRdb with MiXCR from the 5' RACE reads. The sample has about 440,000 distinct CDR3 sequences; roughly a sixth are singletons. Study-level points and caveats: Characteristic, it appeared, of ankylosing spondylitis blood was a TCR beta motif of eight highly homologous variants.

Antigens for these TCRs are unknown. The sequenced sample consisted of blood, either unsorted or a sorted T cell fraction (not recorded which). These receptors all stem from a male donor with ankylosing spondylitis.

This clonotype was found a few times. The J gene is TRBJ2-3, the V gene TRBV20-1; D remains ambiguous. Germline values: CDR1 DFQATT, CDR2 SNEGSKA (reference sequence). V gave up 7 bases and J gave up 6 bases, with 11 bases separating them. The CDR3 is 11 residues long. CDR3 nucleotide sequence: TGCAGTGACATCCATGGGGATACGCAGTATTTT. It is translated as CSDIHGDTQYF.

The chain couples TRBV2 to TRBJ2-2; TRBD2 is a possible D gene (6 bases). Trimming took 4 bases from V and 1 from J, leaving 13 bases between them. Germline lookup yields CDR1 SNHLY and CDR2 FYNNEI. The CDR3 is 16 residues long. CDR3 DNA: TGTGCCAGCAGTGGAGGGCGGGATAGGAACACCGGGGAGCTGTTTTTT. This encodes CASSGGRDRNTGELFF.